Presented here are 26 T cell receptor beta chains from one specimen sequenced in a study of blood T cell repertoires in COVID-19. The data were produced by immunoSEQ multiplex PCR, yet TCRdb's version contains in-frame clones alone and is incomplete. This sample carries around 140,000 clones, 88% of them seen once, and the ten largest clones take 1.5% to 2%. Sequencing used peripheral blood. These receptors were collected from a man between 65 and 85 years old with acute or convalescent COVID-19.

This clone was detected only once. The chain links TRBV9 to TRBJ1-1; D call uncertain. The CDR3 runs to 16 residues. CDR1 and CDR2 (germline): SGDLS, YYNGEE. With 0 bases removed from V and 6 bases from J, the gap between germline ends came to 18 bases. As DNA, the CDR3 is TGTGCCAGCAGCGTAGAGGGTACGCGGGGTACGGCTGAAGCTTTCTTT. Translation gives CASSVEGTRGTAEAFF. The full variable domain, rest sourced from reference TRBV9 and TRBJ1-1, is DSGVTQTPKHLITATGQRVTLRCSPRSGDLSVYWYQQSLDQGLQFLIQYYNGEERAKGNILERFSAQQFPDLHSELNLSSLELGDSALYFCASSVEGTRGTAEAFFGQGTRLTVV.

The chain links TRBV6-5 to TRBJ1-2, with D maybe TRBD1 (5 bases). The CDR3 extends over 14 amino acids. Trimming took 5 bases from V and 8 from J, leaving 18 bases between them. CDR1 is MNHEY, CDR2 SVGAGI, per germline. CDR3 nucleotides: TGTGCCAGCAGTCAGGGTGTCGTTCGCGGAGGCTACACCTTC. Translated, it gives CASSQGVVRGGYTF.

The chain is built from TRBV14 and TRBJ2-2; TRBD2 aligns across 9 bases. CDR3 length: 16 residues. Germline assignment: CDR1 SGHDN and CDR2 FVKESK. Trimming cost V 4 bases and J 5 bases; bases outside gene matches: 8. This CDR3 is CASSLPTSGQTGELFF. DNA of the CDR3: TGTGCCAGCAGCCTCCCTACTAGCGGGCAGACCGGGGAGCTGTTTTTT.

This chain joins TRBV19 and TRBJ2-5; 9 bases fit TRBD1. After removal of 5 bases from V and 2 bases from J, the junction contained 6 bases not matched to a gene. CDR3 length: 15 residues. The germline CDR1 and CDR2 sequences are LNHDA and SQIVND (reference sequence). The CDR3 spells CASSLTGGGQETQYF. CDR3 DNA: TGTGCCAGTAGTCTAACAGGGGGCGGTCAAGAGACCCAGTACTTC.

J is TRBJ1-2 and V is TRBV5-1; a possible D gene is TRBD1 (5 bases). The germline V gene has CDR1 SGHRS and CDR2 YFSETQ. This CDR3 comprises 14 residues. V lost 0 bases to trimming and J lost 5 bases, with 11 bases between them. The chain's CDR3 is CASSLGEGPYGYTF. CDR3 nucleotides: TGCGCCAGCAGCTTGGGGGAGGGGCCGTATGGCTACACCTTC.

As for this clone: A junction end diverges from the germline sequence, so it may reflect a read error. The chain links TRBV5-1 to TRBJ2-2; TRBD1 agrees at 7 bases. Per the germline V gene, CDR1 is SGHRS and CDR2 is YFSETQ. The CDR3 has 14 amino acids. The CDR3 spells CACRDSSNTGELFF. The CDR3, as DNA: TGCGCCTGCAGGGACAGTTCGAACACCGGGGAGCTGTTTTTT.

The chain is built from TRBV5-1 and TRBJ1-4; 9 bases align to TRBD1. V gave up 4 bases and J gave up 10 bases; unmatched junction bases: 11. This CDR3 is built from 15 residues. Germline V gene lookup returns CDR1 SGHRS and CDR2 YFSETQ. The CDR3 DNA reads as TGCGCCAGCAGCGGAACGGGACAGGGCTTCGGAAAACTGTTTTTT. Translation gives CASSGTGQGFGKLFF.

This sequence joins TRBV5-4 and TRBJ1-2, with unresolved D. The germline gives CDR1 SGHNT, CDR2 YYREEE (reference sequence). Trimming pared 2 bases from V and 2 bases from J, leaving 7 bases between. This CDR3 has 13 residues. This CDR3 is CASSFGGNYGYTF. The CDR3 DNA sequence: TGTGCCAGCAGCTTTGGTGGCAACTATGGCTACACCTTC.

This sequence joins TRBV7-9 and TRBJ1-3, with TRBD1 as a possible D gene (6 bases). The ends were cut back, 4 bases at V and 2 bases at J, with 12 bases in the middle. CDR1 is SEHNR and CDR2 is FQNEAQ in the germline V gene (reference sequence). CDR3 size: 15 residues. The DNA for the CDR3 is TGTGCCAGCAGCTCCACGGACAGAACTGGAAACACCATATATTTT. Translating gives CASSSTDRTGNTIYF.

The CDR3 nucleotides are TGTGCCAGCAGCCAAGATCAATCAACTAGCCTGTATGAGCAGTACTTC. Protein product: CASSQDQSTSLYEQYF. The genes are TRBV3-1 (or the pseudogene TRBV3-2) and TRBJ2-7; D might be TRBD2 (6 bases). Germline CDR1 LGHDT, CDR2 YNNKEL (reference sequence). Between the trimmed V and J ends, which lost 0 bases and 7 bases, there was a span of 19 bases. There are 16 residues in the CDR3.

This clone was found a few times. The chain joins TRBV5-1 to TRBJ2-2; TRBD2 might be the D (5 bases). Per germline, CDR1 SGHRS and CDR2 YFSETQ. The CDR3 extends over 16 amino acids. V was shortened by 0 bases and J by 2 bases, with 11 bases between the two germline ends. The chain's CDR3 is CASSLEGSGNTGELFF. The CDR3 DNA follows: TGCGCCAGCAGCTTGGAGGGCAGCGGCAACACCGGGGAGCTGTTTTTT.

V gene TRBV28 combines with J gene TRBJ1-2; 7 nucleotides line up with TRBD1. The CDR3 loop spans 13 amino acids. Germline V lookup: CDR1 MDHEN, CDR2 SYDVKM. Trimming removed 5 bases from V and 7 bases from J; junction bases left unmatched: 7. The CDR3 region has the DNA TGTGCCAGCAGTCCCACAGGGGCGCGTGGCTACACCTTC. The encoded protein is CASSPTGARGYTF.

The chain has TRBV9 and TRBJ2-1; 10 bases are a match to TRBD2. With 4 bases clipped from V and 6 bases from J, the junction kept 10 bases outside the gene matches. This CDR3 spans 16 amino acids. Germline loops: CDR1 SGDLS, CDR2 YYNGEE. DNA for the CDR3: TGTGCCAGCAGCCCTCAATCTAGCGGGAGACGCAATGAGCAGTTCTTC. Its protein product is CASSPQSSGRRNEQFF. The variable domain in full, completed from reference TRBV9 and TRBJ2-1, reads DSGVTQTPKHLITATGQRVTLRCSPRSGDLSVYWYQQSLDQGLQFLIQYYNGEERAKGNILERFSAQQFPDLHSELNLSSLELGDSALYFCASSPQSSGRRNEQFFGPGTRLTVL.

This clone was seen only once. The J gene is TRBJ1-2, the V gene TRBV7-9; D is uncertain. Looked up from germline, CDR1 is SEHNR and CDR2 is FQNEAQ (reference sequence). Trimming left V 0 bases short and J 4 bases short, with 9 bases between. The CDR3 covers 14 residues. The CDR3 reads CASSLAGGSYGYTF. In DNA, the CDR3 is TGTGCCAGCAGCTTAGCGGGCGGGAGCTATGGCTACACCTTC.

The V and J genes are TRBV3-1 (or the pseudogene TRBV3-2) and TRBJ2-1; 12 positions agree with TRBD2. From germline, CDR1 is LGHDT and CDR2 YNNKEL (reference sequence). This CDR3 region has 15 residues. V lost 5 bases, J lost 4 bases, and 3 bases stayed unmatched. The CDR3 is CASSASGGEYNEQFF. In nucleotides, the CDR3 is TGTGCCAGCAGCGCTAGCGGGGGGGAATACAATGAGCAGTTCTTC.

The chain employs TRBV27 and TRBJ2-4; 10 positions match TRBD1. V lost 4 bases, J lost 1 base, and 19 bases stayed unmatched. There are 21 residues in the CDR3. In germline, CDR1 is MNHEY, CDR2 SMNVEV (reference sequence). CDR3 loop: CASSYQATGTGAVYAKNIQYF. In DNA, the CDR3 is TGTGCCAGCAGTTATCAAGCTACCGGGACAGGGGCTGTCTATGCCAAAAACATTCAGTACTTC.

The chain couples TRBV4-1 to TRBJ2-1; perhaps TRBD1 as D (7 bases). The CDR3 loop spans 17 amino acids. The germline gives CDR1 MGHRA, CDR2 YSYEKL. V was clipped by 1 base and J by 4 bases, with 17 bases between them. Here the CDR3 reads CASSQVSDRDFYNEQFF. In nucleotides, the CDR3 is TGCGCCAGCAGCCAAGTATCCGACAGGGACTTTTACAATGAGCAGTTCTTC.

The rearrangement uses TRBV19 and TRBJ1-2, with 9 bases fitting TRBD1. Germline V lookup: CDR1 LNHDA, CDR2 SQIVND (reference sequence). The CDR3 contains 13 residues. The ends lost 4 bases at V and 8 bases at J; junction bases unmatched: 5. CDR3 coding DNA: TGTGCCAGTAGTACCTCCGGACAGGGGGGCTACACCTTC. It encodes CASSTSGQGGYTF.

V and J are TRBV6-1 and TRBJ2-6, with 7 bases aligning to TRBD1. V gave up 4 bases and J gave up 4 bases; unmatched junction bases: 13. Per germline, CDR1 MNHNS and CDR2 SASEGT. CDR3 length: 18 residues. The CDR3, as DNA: TGTGCCAGCAGTGTGGTAGGGACAGCTTTTGGGGGGGCCAACGTCCTGACTTTC. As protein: CASSVVGTAFGGANVLTF.

In DNA, the CDR3 is TGCGCCAGCAGCTTGGCGGAGACTAGGGGCCCGAGGGAGACCCAGTACTTC. Translating it yields CASSLAETRGPRETQYF. The J gene is TRBJ2-5, the V gene TRBV5-1; possibly TRBD2 for D (6 bases). The V end lost 0 bases, the J end lost 5 bases, and 20 bases lay between the germline ends. Germline V CDR1 and CDR2: SGHRS, YFSETQ. The CDR3 sequence is 17 residues long.

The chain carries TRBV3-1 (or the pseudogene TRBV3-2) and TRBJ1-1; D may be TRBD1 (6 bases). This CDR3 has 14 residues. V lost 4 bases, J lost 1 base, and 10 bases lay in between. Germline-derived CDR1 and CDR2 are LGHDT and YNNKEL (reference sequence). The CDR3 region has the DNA TGTGCCAGCAGCCGGCACAGGGAGAACACTGAAGCTTTCTTT. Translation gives CASSRHRENTEAFF.

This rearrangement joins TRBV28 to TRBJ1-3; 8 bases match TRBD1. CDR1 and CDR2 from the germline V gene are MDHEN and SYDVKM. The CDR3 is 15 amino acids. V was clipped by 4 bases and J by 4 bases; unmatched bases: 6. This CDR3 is CASSSQGAKGNTIYF. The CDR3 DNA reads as TGTGCCAGCAGTTCGCAGGGGGCGAAAGGAAACACCATATATTTT. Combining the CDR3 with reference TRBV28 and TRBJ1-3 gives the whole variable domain DVKVTQSSRYLVKRTGEKVFLECVQDMDHENMFWYRQDPGLGLRLIYFSYDVKMKEKGDIPEGYSVSREKKERFSLILESASTNQTSMYLCASSSQGAKGNTIYFGEGSWLTVV.

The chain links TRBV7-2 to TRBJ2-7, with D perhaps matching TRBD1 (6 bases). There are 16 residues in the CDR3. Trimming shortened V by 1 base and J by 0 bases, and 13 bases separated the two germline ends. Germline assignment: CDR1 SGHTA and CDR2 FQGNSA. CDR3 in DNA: TGTGCCAGCAGCTTAGGTCCTACAGGGAACTCCTACGAGCAGTACTTC. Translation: CASSLGPTGNSYEQYF.

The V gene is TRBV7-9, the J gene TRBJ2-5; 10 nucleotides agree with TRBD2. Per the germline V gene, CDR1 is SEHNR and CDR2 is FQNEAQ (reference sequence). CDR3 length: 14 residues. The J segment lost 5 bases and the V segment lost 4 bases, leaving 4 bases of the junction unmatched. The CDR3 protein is CASSSLAGVETQYF. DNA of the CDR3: TGTGCCAGCAGCTCTCTAGCGGGGGTTGAGACCCAGTACTTC.

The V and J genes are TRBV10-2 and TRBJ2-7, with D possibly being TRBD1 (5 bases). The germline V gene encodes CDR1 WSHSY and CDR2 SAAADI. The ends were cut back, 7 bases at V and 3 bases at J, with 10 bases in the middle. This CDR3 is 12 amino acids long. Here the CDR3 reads CASTPQGYEQYF. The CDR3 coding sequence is TGCGCCAGCACCCCGCAGGGCTACGAGCAGTACTTC.

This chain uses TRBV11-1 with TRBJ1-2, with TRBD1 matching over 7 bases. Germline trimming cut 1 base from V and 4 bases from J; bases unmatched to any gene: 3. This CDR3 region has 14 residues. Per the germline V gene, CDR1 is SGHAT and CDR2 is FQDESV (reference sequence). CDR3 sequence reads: CASSLDAGGYGYTF. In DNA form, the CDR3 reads TGTGCCAGCAGCTTAGATGCAGGGGGCTATGGCTACACCTTC.